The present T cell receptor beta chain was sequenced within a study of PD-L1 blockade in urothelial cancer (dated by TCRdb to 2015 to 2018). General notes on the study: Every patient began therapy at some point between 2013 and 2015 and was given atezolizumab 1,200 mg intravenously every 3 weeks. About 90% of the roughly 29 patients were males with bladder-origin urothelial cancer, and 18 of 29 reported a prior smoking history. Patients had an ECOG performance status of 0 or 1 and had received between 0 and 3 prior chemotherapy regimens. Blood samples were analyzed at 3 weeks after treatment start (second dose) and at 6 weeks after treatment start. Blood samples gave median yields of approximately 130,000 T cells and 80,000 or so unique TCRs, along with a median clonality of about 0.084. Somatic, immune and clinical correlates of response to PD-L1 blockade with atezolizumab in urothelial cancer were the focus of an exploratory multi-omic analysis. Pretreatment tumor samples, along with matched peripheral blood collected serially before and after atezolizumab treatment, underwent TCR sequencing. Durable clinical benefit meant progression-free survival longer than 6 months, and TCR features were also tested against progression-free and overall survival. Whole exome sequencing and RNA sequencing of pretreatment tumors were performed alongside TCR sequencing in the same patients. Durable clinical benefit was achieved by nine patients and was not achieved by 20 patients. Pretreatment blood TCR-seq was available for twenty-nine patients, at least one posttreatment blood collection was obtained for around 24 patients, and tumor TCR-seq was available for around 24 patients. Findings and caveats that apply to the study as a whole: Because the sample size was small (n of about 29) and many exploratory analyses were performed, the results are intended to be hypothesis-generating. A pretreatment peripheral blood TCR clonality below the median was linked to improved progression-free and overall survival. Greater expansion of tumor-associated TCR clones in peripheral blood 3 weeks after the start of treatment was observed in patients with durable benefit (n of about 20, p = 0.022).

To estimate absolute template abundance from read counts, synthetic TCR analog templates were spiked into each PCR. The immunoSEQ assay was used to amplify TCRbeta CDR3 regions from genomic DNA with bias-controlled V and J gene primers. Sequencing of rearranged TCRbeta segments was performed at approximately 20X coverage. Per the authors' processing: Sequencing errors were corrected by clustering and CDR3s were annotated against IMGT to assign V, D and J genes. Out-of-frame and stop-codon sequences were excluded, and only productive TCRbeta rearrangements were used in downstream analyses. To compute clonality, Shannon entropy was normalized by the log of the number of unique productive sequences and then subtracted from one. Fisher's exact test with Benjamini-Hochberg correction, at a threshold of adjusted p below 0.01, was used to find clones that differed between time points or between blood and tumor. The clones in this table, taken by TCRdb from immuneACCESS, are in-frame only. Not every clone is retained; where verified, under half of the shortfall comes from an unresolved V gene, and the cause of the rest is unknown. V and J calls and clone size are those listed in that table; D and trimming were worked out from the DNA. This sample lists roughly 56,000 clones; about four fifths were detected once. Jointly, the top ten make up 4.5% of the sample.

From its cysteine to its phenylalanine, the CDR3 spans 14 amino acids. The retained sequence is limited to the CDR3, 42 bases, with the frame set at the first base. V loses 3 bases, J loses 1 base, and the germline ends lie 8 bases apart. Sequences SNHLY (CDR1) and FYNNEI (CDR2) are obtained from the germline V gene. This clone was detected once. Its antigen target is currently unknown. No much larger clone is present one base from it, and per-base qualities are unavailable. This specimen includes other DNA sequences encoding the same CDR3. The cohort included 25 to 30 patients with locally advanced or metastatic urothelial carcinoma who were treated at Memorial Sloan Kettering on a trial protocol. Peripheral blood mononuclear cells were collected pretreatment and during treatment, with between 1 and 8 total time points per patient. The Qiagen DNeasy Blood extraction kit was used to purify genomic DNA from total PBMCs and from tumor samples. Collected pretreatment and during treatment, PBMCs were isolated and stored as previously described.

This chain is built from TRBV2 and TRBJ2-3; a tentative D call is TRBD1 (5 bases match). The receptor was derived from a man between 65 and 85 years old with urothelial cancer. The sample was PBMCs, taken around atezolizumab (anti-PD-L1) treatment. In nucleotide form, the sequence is TGTGCCAGCAGTGAGGCCAGGGGCACAGATACGCAGTATTTT. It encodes CASSEARGTDTQYF.